This section outlines one T cell receptor (beta chain) sequence together with its context. Its antigen remains unidentified. This sample was included in a study of cytomegalovirus exposure and HLA in healthy donors. CDR3 length: 15 amino acids. V lost 6 bases, J lost 1 base, and 8 bases stayed unmatched. CDR1 is MNHEY, CDR2 SVGAGI, per germline. Overall study findings and caveats: In an earlier analysis, productive rearrangement rates for most beta V segments clustered near 87% or 30%. According to the study, around 180 TCR beta chains were cytomegalovirus-associated. A later analysis appeared to link common viral pathogens to several of the most significant clusters.

PCR amplification relied on 60 Vbeta primers (plus 13 Jbeta primers). The repertoire was sequenced with immunoSEQ multiplex PCR; TCRdb's copy has only in-frame clones and lacks some. This table holds 150,000 to 200,000 clones, about four fifths found once. The chain recombines TRBV6-5 with TRBJ2-5; TRBD1 matches 7 bases. The sample comprised PBMCs. The source of this sequence is a boy aged 2 to 9 in good health and CMV-seronegative. Here the CDR3 reads CASSQETGLQETQYF. The CDR3 DNA follows: TGTGCCAGCAGCCAGGAGACAGGGCTCCAAGAGACCCAGTACTTC.